The 5 T cell receptor beta chains in this list originate from one sample, sequenced in a study of blood T cell repertoires in COVID-19. TCRdb's copy holds only in-frame clones and misses some; the assay was immunoSEQ multiplex PCR. Of about 97,000 clones in the sample, about 84% were seen once. Sample: peripheral blood. Receptors were obtained from a man in his 60s with acute or convalescent COVID-19.

The genes are TRBV5-6 and TRBJ2-7, with TRBD2 matching 8 bases. The V segment lost 3 bases and the J segment 4 bases; nucleotides outside the gene matches: 6. From germline, CDR1 is SGHDT and CDR2 YYEEEE. This CDR3 has 14 residues. Here the CDR3 reads CASSWGGLEYEQYF. CDR3 in DNA: TGTGCCAGCAGCTGGGGGGGACTAGAATACGAGCAGTACTTC.

V gene TRBV12-3 or TRBV12-4 combines with J gene TRBJ2-3; D might be TRBD2 (6 bases). The CDR3 is 12 residues long. V gave up 6 bases and J gave up 14 bases, with 18 bases separating them. CDR3 in DNA: TGTGCCAGCAGCCTATTAGGGGACTCGGGGTATTTT. Encoded protein: CASSLLGDSGYF.

The chain has TRBV9 and TRBJ2-3, with TRBD1 matching over 7 bases. In germline, CDR1 is SGDLS, CDR2 YYNGEE. The CDR3 is 12 amino acids. The V gene end was trimmed by 4 bases and the J gene end by 4 bases; junction bases not matched to a gene: 0. The CDR3 DNA follows: TGTGCCAGCAGCACAGGGGCAGATACGCAGTATTTT. Its translation is CASSTGADTQYF.

This sequence joins TRBV19 and TRBJ2-2, with D possibly TRBD1 on 6 matching bases. CDR1 and CDR2 from the germline V gene are LNHDA and SQIVND (reference sequence). The germline V and J ends were trimmed by 2 bases and 0 bases, with 13 bases remaining between them. The CDR3 is 17 residues long. CDR3 loop: CASSIFTWGPNTGELFF. In nucleotides, the CDR3 is TGTGCCAGTAGTATATTTACTTGGGGGCCGAACACCGGGGAGCTGTTTTTT.

This chain links TRBV7-6 with TRBJ1-5; 12 bases are a match to TRBD1. V was clipped by 5 bases and J by 6 bases; unmatched bases: 5. Germline CDR1 is SGHVS and CDR2 is FNYEAQ. There are 15 residues in the CDR3. The CDR3 sequence is CASSKGQGALQPQHF. The CDR3 region has the DNA TGTGCCAGCAGCAAGGGACAGGGGGCTCTTCAGCCCCAGCATTTT. The whole variable domain, filled in from reference TRBV7-6 and TRBJ1-5, reads GAGVSQSPRYKVTKRGQDVALRCDPISGHVSLYWYRQALGQGPEFLTYFNYEAQQDKSGLPNDRFSAERPEGSISTLTIQRTEQRDSAMYRCASSKGQGALQPQHFGDGTRLSIL.